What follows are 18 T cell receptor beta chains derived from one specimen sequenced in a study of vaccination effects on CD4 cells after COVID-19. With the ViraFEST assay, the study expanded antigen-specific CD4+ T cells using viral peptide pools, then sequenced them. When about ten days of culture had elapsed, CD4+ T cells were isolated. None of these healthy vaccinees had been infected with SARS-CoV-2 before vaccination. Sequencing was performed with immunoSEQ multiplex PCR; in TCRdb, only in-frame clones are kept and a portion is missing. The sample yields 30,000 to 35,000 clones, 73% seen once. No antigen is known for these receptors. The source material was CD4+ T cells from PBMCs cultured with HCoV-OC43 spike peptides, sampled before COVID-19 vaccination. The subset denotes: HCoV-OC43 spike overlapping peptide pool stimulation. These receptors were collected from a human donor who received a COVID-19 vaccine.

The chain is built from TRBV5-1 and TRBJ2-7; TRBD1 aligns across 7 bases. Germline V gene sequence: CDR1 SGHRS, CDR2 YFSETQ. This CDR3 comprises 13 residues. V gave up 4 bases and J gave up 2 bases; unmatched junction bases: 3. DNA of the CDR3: TGCGCCAGCAGCCCAGGGACAGCCTACGAGCAGTACTTC. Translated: CASSPGTAYEQYF.

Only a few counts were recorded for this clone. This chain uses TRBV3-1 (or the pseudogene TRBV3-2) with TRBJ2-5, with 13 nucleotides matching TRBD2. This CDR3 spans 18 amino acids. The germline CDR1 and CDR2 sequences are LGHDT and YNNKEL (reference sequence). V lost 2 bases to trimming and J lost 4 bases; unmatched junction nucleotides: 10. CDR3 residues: CASSQPRGLAGRGETQYF. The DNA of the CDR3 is TGTGCCAGCAGCCAACCTCGGGGACTAGCGGGGAGGGGAGAGACCCAGTACTTC.

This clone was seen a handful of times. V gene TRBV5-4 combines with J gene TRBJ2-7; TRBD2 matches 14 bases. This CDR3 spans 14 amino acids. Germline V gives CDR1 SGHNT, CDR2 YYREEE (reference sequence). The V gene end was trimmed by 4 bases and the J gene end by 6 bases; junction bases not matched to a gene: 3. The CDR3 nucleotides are TGTGCCAGCAGCCCGGGACTAGCGGGAGCCGAGCAGTACTTC. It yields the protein CASSPGLAGAEQYF.

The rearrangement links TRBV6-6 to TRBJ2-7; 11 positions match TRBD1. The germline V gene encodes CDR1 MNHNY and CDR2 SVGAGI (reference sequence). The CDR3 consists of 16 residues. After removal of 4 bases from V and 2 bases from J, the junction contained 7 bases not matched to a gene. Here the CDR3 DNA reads TGTGCCAGCAGTTCCCAGGAGGGACAGGGGGCCTACGAGCAGTACTTC. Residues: CASSSQEGQGAYEQYF.

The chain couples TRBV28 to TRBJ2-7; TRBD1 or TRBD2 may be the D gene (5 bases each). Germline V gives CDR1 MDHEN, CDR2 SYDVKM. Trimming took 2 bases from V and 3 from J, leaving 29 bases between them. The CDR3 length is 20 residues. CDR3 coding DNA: TGTGCCAGCAGTTTAAATATTACACCCGAGAGGGGCCTGCAGAACTACGAGCAGTACTTC. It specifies CASSLNITPERGLQNYEQYF.

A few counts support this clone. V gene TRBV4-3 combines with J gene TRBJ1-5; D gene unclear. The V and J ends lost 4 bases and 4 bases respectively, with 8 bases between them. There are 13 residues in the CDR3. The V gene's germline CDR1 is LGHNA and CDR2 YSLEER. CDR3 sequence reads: CASSLNTNQPQHF. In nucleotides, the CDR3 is TGCGCCAGCAGCCTAAATACTAATCAGCCCCAGCATTTT.

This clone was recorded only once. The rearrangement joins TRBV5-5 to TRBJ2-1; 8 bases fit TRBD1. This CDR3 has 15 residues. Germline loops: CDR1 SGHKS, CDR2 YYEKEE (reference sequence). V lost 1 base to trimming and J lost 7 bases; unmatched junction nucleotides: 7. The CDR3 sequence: CASSLRPGGGNEQFF. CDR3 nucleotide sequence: TGTGCCAGCAGCTTGAGGCCAGGGGGCGGAAATGAGCAGTTCTTC.

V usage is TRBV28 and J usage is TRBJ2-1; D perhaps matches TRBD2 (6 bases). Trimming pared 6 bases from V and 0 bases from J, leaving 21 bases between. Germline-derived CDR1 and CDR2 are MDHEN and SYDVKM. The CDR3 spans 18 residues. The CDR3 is CASSASPGLGSSYNEQFF. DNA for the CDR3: TGTGCCAGCAGCGCTAGTCCGGGACTGGGGAGCTCCTACAATGAGCAGTTCTTC.

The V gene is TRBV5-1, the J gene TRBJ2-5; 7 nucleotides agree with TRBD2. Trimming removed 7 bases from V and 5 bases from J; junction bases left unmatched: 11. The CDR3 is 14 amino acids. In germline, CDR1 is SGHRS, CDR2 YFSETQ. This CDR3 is CASGLGGFRETQYF. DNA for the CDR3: TGCGCCAGCGGCCTGGGGGGGTTCCGGGAGACCCAGTACTTC.

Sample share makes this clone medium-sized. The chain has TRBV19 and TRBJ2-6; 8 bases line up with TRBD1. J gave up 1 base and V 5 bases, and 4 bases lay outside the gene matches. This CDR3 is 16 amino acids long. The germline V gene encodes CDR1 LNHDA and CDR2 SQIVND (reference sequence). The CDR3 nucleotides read TGTGCCAGTAGTCCGGGACAGGCATCTGGGGCCAACGTCCTGACTTTC. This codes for CASSPGQASGANVLTF.

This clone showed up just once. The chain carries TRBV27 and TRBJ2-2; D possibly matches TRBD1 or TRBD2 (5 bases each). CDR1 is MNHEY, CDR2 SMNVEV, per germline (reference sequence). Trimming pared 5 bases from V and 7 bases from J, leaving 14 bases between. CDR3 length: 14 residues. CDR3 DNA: TGTGCCAGCAGTCCCCGGGGCCTCGGCGGGGAGCTGTTTTTT. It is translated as CASSPRGLGGELFF.

Here the CDR3 DNA reads TGTGCCAGCAGTTTTGGTCAGGGGGGGCACACTAATGAAAAACTGTTTTTT. Residues: CASSFGQGGHTNEKLFF. The rearrangement joins TRBV28 to TRBJ1-4; 7 bases map to TRBD1. CDR1 and CDR2 (germline): MDHEN, SYDVKM. The CDR3 consists of 17 residues. Germline trimming cut 3 bases from V and 2 bases from J; bases unmatched to any gene: 9.

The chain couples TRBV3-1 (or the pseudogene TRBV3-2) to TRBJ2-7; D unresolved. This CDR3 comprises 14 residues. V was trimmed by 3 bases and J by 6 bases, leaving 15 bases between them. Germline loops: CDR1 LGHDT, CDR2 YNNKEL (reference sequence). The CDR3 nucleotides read TGTGCCAGCAGCCAGACGTACAAGGGTCGCGAGCAGTACTTC. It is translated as CASSQTYKGREQYF.

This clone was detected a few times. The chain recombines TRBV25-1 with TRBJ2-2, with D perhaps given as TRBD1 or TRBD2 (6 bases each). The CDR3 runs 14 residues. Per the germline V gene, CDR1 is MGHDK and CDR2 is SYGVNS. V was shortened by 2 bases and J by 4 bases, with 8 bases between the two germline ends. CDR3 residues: CASSEEGGTGELFF. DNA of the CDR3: TGTGCCAGCAGTGAAGAGGGGGGCACCGGGGAGCTGTTTTTT.

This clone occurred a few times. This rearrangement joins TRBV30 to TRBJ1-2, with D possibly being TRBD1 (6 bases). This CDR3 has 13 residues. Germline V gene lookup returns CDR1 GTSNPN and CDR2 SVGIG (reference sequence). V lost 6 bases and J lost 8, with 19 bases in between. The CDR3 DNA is TGTGCCTGCAGGGGACGTGCCCAGGCGGGCTACACCTTC. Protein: CACRGRAQAGYTF.

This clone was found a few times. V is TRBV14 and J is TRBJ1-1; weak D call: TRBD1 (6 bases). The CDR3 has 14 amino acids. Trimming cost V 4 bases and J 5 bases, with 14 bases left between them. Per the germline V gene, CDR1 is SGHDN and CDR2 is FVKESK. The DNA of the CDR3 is TGTGCCAGCAGCCGTTTAGGGGGTCGAACTGAAGCTTTCTTT. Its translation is CASSRLGGRTEAFF. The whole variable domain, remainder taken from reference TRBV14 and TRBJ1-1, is EAGVTQFPSHSVIEKGQTVTLRCDPISGHDNLYWYRRVMGKEIKFLLHFVKESKQDESGMPNNRFLAERTGGTYSTLKVQPAELEDSGVYFCASSRLGGRTEAFFGQGTRLTVV.

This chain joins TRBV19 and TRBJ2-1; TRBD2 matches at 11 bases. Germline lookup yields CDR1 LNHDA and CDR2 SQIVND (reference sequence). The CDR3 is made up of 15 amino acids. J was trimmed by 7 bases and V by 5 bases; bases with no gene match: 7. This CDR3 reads CASSGIAGGGNEQFF. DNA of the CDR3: TGTGCCAGTAGTGGGATAGCGGGAGGGGGAAATGAGCAGTTCTTC.

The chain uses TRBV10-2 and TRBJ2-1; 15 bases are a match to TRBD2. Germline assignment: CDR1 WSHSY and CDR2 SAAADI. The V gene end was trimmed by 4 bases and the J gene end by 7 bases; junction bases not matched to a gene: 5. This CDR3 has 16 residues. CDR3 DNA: TGCGCCAGCAGTGTCGGACTAGCGGGGGGGGAGAATGAGCAGTTCTTC. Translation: CASSVGLAGGENEQFF.